The following is a T cell receptor (beta chain) sequence with its context. This record comes from a study of blood T cell repertoires in COVID-19. Study details: Italy, Spain and the United States were the sources of the convalescent and acute COVID-19 samples. From T cells, B-cell-depleted T cells, or PBMCs came the material, which was cDNA or gDNA.

As handled by the study authors: It was from reference gene primer amplification that nucleated cell counts were estimated. The table came from immunoSEQ multiplex PCR; TCRdb's copy has only in-frame clones and leaves some out. That table gives V, J and clone size, and the DNA gave D and trimming. The profile shows a few hundred thousand clones, more than 75% of them singletons. The receptor was isolated from a woman aged 70 to 79 with active or convalescent COVID-19. Material: peripheral blood.

The CDR3 reads CASSRTSGEAYEQYF. In DNA form, the CDR3 reads TGTGCCAGCAGCCGAACTAGCGGGGAAGCTTACGAGCAGTACTTC. This chain connects TRBV6-6 to TRBJ2-7; 10 bases align to TRBD2. The CDR3 contains 15 residues. J was trimmed by 4 bases and V by 6 bases; bases with no gene match: 9. Germline V CDR1 and CDR2: MNHNY, SVGAGI (reference sequence).